Below are 2 T cell receptor beta chains sequenced from a single sample in a study of T cell repertoires in cytomegalovirus infection. TCRdb used MiXCR to reprocess the reads, holding one entry per CDR3 protein. The repertoire consists of hundreds of thousands of distinct CDR3 sequences, with approximately 34% occurring once and the leading ten covering more than 2.5%. The sequenced sample consisted of PBMCs. These receptor sequences come from a human donor in good health (CMV status not recorded). Some clones in this sample may be carry-over from other donors' samples.

In this sample, this clonotype turned up a few times. The chain employs TRBV27 and TRBJ1-6; D is perhaps TRBD1 (5 bases). V was pared by 2 bases and J by 13 bases, with 24 bases between. The CDR3 is 17 residues long. Germline V gene lookup returns CDR1 MNHEY and CDR2 SMNVEV (reference sequence). The CDR3 DNA is TGTGCCAGCAGTTTAGTTGGTGGGGGGTTCGCGGATACGCCCCTCCACTTT. Translation gives CASSLVGGGFADTPLHF.

This clonotype was recorded a few times. The J gene is TRBJ1-1, the V gene TRBV13, with D possibly TRBD1 on 5 matching bases. The CDR3 extends over 16 amino acids. Trimming pared 0 bases from V and 7 bases from J, leaving 18 bases between. The germline CDR1 and CDR2 sequences are PRHDT and FYEKMQ (reference sequence). The CDR3 loop reads CASSLGELLGGNEAFF. For the CDR3, the DNA is TGTGCCAGCAGCTTAGGCGAATTGCTGGGGGGTAATGAAGCTTTCTTT.